This passage covers 23 T cell receptor beta chains from one sample sequenced in a study of T cells in Graves' hyperthyroidism and ophthalmopathy. RNA transcripts yielded amplified TCR beta CDR3 regions. The HTBI set primed first-round TCR CDR3 RT-PCR. Using its own MiXCR run on the multiplex PCR reads, TCRdb lists one record per CDR3 protein. The sample yields 700,000 or so distinct CDR3 sequences, about 15% seen once. Sequences were obtained from blood. These receptors all stem from a man aged 18 to 29 with Graves' hyperthyroidism.

The rearrangement joins TRBV2 to TRBJ1-6; 7 nucleotides align to TRBD1. Germline CDR1 and CDR2: SNHLY and FYNNEI. The CDR3 has 16 residues. V was clipped by 2 bases and J by 4 bases; unmatched bases: 5. Here the CDR3 DNA reads TGTGCCAGCAGTGAAAGGGGGACAGAGTATAATTCACCCCTCCACTTT. It yields the protein CASSERGTEYNSPLHF.

The sample holds a few counts of this clonotype. The V gene is TRBV18, the J gene TRBJ2-3; either TRBD1 or TRBD2 may fit D (5 bases each). Germline V lookup: CDR1 KGHSH, CDR2 LQKENI. With 8 bases removed from V and 6 bases from J, the gap between germline ends came to 18 bases. The CDR3 runs to 14 residues. CDR3 sequence (DNA): TGTGCCAGCGCTACCGGGACCCGAAGGGATACGCAGTATTTT. Protein sequence: CASATGTRRDTQYF.

This clonotype was seen a few times. It may be a read error: a sequence one base away is much more abundant. The rearrangement joins TRBV28 to TRBJ2-7; 7 bases line up with TRBD1. J gave up 3 bases and V 5 bases, and 7 bases lay outside the gene matches. This CDR3 contains 14 residues. Germline CDR1 reads MDHEN; CDR2 reads SYDVKM. The DNA for the CDR3 is TGTGCCAGCAGTCCCCCTGGACAGGACTACGAGCAGTACTTC. As protein: CASSPPGQDYEQYF.

The V gene is TRBV5-1, the J gene TRBJ2-4; TRBD2 is a possible D gene (6 bases). Germline lookup yields CDR1 SGHRS and CDR2 YFSETQ. Trimming took 5 bases from V and 9 from J, leaving 15 bases between them. This CDR3 comprises 13 residues. CDR3 DNA sequence: TGCGCCAGCAGGCTGGACGGGGGTACCATTCAGTACTTC. Its protein product is CASRLDGGTIQYF. Full variable domain (remainder filled in from reference TRBV5-1 and TRBJ2-4): KAGVTQTPRYLIKTRGQQVTLSCSPISGHRSVSWYQQTPGQGLQFLFEYFSETQRNKGNFPGRFSGRQFSNSRSEMNVSTLELGDSALYLCASRLDGGTIQYFGAGTRLSVL.

V and J are TRBV20-1 and TRBJ2-7, with 7 bases lining up with TRBD2. From germline, CDR1 is DFQATT and CDR2 SNEGSKA (reference sequence). The CDR3 is 14 residues long. With 5 bases clipped from V and 0 bases from J, the junction kept 7 bases outside the gene matches. The chain's CDR3 is CSALAETSSYEQYF. In DNA, the CDR3 is TGCAGTGCTCTAGCGGAAACGAGCTCCTACGAGCAGTACTTC.

For this clonotype: Being one base from a much bigger clone, this may be a read error. V usage is TRBV28 and J usage is TRBJ2-5; 10 positions agree with TRBD1. The CDR3 contains 17 residues. Germline V gene data show CDR1 as MDHEN and CDR2 as SYDVKM. V gave up 5 bases and J gave up 5 bases; unmatched junction bases: 14. The CDR3 sequence: CASSDFGRQGALETQYF. In DNA, the CDR3 is TGTGCCAGCAGTGATTTCGGGAGACAGGGGGCCCTGGAGACCCAGTACTTC.

The chain carries TRBV20-1 and TRBJ2-5; D is possibly TRBD1 (5 bases). V lost 0 bases, J lost 1 base, and 9 bases lay in between. CDR1 DFQATT and CDR2 SNEGSKA come from the germline V gene (reference sequence). This CDR3 comprises 14 residues. CDR3 residues: CSARDRGSQETQYF. The CDR3 DNA is TGCAGTGCTAGAGATAGGGGCAGCCAAGAGACCCAGTACTTC.

This sequence joins TRBV9 and TRBJ2-1, with D perhaps given as TRBD1 or TRBD2 (7 bases each). Germline CDR1 is SGDLS and CDR2 is YYNGEE. V lost 0 bases and J lost 11, with 18 bases in between. The CDR3 runs to 15 residues. CDR3 sequence (DNA): TGTGCCAGCAGCGTAGCGGGGCAGGGGGGGTCTAAGCAGTTCTTC. Amino acids: CASSVAGQGGSKQFF.

The chain combines TRBV20-1 with TRBJ2-7; 9 positions match TRBD1. The CDR3 has 17 amino acids. CDR1 and CDR2 from the germline V gene are DFQATT and SNEGSKA (reference sequence). The V and J ends lost 1 base and 8 bases, in that order; junction bases with no gene match: 18. This CDR3 reads CSARVLLPGQGRLQQYF. In nucleotides, the CDR3 is TGCAGTGCTAGAGTTCTCCTCCCGGGACAGGGACGCCTGCAGCAGTACTTC.

The chain recombines TRBV7-3 with TRBJ2-3; D may be TRBD1 (6 bases). Germline CDR1 reads SGHTA; CDR2 reads FQGTGA. The germline V and J ends were trimmed by 2 bases and 2 bases, with 11 bases remaining between them. The CDR3 is 15 residues long. In DNA, the CDR3 is TGTGCCAGCAGCTTACAGGGGCCCCCCACAGATACGCAGTATTTT. As protein: CASSLQGPPTDTQYF.

This clonotype was seen many times. This rearrangement joins TRBV7-9 to TRBJ1-2, with 9 positions matching TRBD1. CDR1 is SEHNR, CDR2 FQNEAQ, per germline (reference sequence). There are 19 residues in the CDR3. The J segment lost 3 bases and the V segment lost 1 base, leaving 15 bases of the junction unmatched. The CDR3, as DNA: TGTGCCAGCAGCTTAGGCTCCGGGACAGGGACCATATCTCACTATGGCTACACCTTC. As protein: CASSLGSGTGTISHYGYTF.

This clonotype occurred a few times. The chain carries TRBV4-3 and TRBJ1-5; 7 positions match TRBD1. V dropped 5 bases and J dropped 4; count of bases not matched to a gene: 5. Germline V gives CDR1 LGHNA, CDR2 YSLEER. The CDR3 totals 14 residues. The CDR3 region is CASSYGTDNQPQHF. CDR3 DNA sequence: TGCGCCAGCAGCTACGGGACAGATAATCAGCCCCAGCATTTT.

The V gene is TRBV19, the J gene TRBJ2-2; 7 bases fit TRBD2. Looked up from germline, CDR1 is LNHDA and CDR2 is SQIVND (reference sequence). The CDR3 has 17 amino acids. With V trimmed by 1 base and J by 0 bases, 5 bases remained unmatched. DNA of the CDR3: TGTGCCAGTAGTATAGTGTCACTAGCGTCGAACACCGGGGAGCTGTTTTTT. Residues: CASSIVSLASNTGELFF. The full variable domain, rest sourced from reference TRBV19 and TRBJ2-2, is DGGITQSPKYLFRKEGQNVTLSCEQNLNHDAMYWYRQDPGQGLRLIYYSQIVNDFQKGDIAEGYSVSREKKESFPLTVTSAQKNPTAFYLCASSIVSLASNTGELFFGEGSRLTVL.

This clonotype occurred many times. CDR3 region: CASSPTAGPAYNSNQPQHF. The DNA of the CDR3 is TGTGCCAGCAGTCCTACCGCAGGGCCTGCATATAATAGCAATCAGCCCCAGCATTTT. The gene calls are TRBV28 and TRBJ1-5, with a possible D match to TRBD1 (5 bases). The germline V gene encodes CDR1 MDHEN and CDR2 SYDVKM. The CDR3 has 19 amino acids. V lost 5 bases and J 0 bases, leaving 23 bases between the germline ends.

A few counts support this clonotype. V is TRBV18 and J is TRBJ2-7, with D possibly being TRBD2 (6 bases). Germline V gives CDR1 KGHSH, CDR2 LQKENI. This CDR3 has 15 amino acids. Deletions cut 4 bases from V and 5 bases from J, with 18 bases between. The DNA for the CDR3 is TGTGCCAGCTCACTAAGGGCCGGGAGTCGGGACGAGCAGTACTTC. Its translation: CASSLRAGSRDEQYF.

This clonotype appeared a few times. This sequence joins TRBV10-3 and TRBJ2-7; 9 nucleotides align to TRBD2. This CDR3 is 12 amino acids long. The germline gives CDR1 ENHRY, CDR2 SYGVKD. With V trimmed by 10 bases and J by 5 bases, 6 bases remained unmatched. CDR3 region: CATGLALNEQYF. The CDR3, as DNA: TGTGCCACCGGACTAGCGCTCAACGAGCAGTACTTC.

This clonotype was observed at least ten times. The rearrangement uses TRBV9 and TRBJ1-2, with a tentative D call TRBD1 (5 bases). Deletions cut 2 bases from V and 4 bases from J, with 15 bases between. Germline V CDR1 and CDR2: SGDLS, YYNGEE. CDR3 size: 15 residues. The CDR3 loop reads CASSVAPGLTYGYTF. The CDR3 DNA reads TGTGCCAGCAGCGTGGCCCCGGGACTCACCTATGGCTACACCTTC.

This clonotype was seen just once. The chain couples TRBV20-1 to TRBJ2-5, with 7 bases lining up with TRBD1. This CDR3 region has 17 residues. CDR1 and CDR2 (germline): DFQATT, SNEGSKA (reference sequence). Trimming at V came to 0 bases and at J to 7 bases, leaving 17 bases not matched to a gene. CDR3 coding DNA: TGCAGTGCTAGAGATCACCGAGGACAGGCCGTTGACGGGACCCAGTACTTC. Translated, it gives CSARDHRGQAVDGTQYF.

This clonotype appeared many times. In DNA form, the CDR3 reads TGTGCCAGCAGTGAAAGAGGGTCTGGAGATACGCAGTATTTT. This gives the protein CASSERGSGDTQYF. The genes are TRBV6-1 and TRBJ2-3; D perhaps matches TRBD2 (5 bases). CDR1 and CDR2 from the germline V gene are MNHNS and SASEGT. The V and J ends lost 2 bases and 5 bases respectively, with 11 bases between them. CDR3 length: 14 amino acids.

This chain uses TRBV19 with TRBJ2-2; the match to TRBD1 covers 8 bases. Trimming cost V 8 bases and J 1 base; bases outside gene matches: 9. CDR1 is LNHDA, CDR2 SQIVND, per germline (reference sequence). The CDR3 spans 16 residues. The CDR3 coding sequence is TGTGCCAGTCAACCGACAGGGGTTAGGAACACCGGGGAGCTGTTTTTT. The encoded protein is CASQPTGVRNTGELFF.

This clonotype has ten or more counts. The chain is built from TRBV24-1 and TRBJ2-4; D is possibly TRBD1 or TRBD2 (5 bases each). The CDR3 contains 15 residues. The V and J ends lost 3 bases and 0 bases respectively, with 8 bases between them. Per germline, CDR1 KGHDR and CDR2 SFDVKD. For the CDR3, the DNA is TGTGCCACCAGTGATGGGGGAGTAGCCAAAAACATTCAGTACTTC. As protein: CATSDGGVAKNIQYF.

The chain carries TRBV7-3 and TRBJ1-6, with TRBD1 matching over 7 bases. The CDR3 totals 15 residues. Germline V gene data show CDR1 as SGHTA and CDR2 as FQGTGA. The trim removed 1 base at V and 7 bases at J, leaving 4 bases unmatched. Written as DNA, the CDR3 is TGTGCCAGCAGCTTAAGGCACAGGGGCAATTCACCCCTCCACTTT. Protein product: CASSLRHRGNSPLHF. Full variable domain (remainder filled in from reference TRBV7-3 and TRBJ1-6): GAGVSQTPSNKVTEKGKYVELRCDPISGHTALYWYRQSLGQGPEFLIYFQGTGAADDSGLPNDRFFAVRPEGSVSTLKIQRTERGDSAVYLCASSLRHRGNSPLHFGNGTRLTVT.

This clonotype was picked up a small number of times. This chain joins TRBV7-9 and TRBJ2-1, with D possibly being TRBD2 (6 bases). The V gene's germline CDR1 is SEHNR and CDR2 FQNEAQ (reference sequence). The CDR3 is 16 amino acids. V dropped 1 base and J dropped 5 bases, with 15 bases sitting between them. The CDR3 loop is CASSLGPSDIDNEQFF. CDR3 DNA sequence: TGTGCCAGCAGCTTAGGGCCTAGCGACATCGACAATGAGCAGTTCTTC.